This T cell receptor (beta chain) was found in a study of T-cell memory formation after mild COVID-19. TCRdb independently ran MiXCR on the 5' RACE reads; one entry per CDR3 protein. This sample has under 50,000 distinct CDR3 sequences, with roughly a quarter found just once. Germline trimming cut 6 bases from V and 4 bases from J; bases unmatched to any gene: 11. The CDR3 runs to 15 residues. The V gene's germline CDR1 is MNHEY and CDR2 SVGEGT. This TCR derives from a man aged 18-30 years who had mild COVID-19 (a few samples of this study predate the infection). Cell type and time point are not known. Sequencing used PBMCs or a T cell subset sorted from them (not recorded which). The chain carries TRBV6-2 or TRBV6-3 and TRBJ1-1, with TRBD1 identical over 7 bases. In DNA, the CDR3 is TGTGCCAGCAGACTTTCGACCCAGGGGGGCACTGAAGCTTTCTTT. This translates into CASRLSTQGGTEAFF.